These T cell receptor beta chains were read from a single sample in a study of early T cells in non-severe SARS-CoV-2 infection. TCRdb recomputed calls from the 5' RACE reads with MiXCR, one row per CDR3 protein. Found here are roughly 40,000 distinct CDR3 sequences, around 7% of them singletons; the top ten hold under 5%. Sequenced input: whole blood. These receptors were obtained from an adult who was a healthcare worker with PCR-confirmed SARS-CoV-2 infection or an uninfected control (not recorded which). CDR3s include the opening cysteine and the closing phenylalanine or tryptophan. D genes are given only for firm matches. Size values are once, few and many counts, or a class for expanded clones, and some rows have none.

TRBJ2-3,few,17,TRBV4-1,TRBD1,TGCGCCAGCAGCCAAGAGGGGACAGGGGGGAGCACAGATACGCAGTATTTT,CASSQEGTGGSTDTQYF
TRBJ1-2,few,13,TRBV13,TRBD1,TGTGCCAGCACCTACAGGGGGGGCTATGGCTACACCTTC,CASTYRGGYGYTF
TRBJ2-7,many,14,TRBV2,TRBD1,TGTGCCAGCAGTGAGGGAAAGGGGGCGCGTGAGCAGTACTTC,CASSEGKGAREQYF
TRBJ2-7,few,14,TRBV29-1,NA,TGCAGCGTTGAACGGGACGGACACTCCTACGAGCAGTACTTC,CSVERDGHSYEQYF
TRBJ1-4,many,15,TRBV4-1,TRBD1,TGCGCCAGCAGCGACTTACAGGGGGCCGGGAAAAAACTGTTTTTT,CASSDLQGAGKKLFF
TRBJ2-7,NA,13,TRBV6-2/TRBV6-3,NA,TGTGCCAGCAGTTACTCCGGCAGCTACGAGCAGTACTTC,CASSYSGSYEQYF
TRBJ1-2,many,15,TRBV5-4,NA,TGTGCCAGCAGCTTGAGGAAGCAGGGAAGCTATGGCTACACCTTC,CASSLRKQGSYGYTF
TRBJ1-1,NA,15,TRBV12-5,TRBD1,TGTGCTAGTGCTAGTGGCGCAGGGGGATATACTGAAGCTTTCTTT,CASASGAGGYTEAFF
TRBJ1-3,NA,15,TRBV27,NA,TGTGCCAGCAGTTTATCGGTTAGCTCTGGAAACACCATATATTTT,CASSLSVSSGNTIYF
TRBJ1-6,few,13,TRBV10-3,TRBD1,TGTGCCATCAGCCGGGACAGGGGTACACCCCTCCACTTT,CAISRDRGTPLHF
TRBJ1-5,NA,17,TRBV5-1,NA,TGCGCCAGCAGCCCGACCCCCCTAGGTCAGGTCAATCAGCCCCAGCATTTT,CASSPTPLGQVNQPQHF
TRBJ2-1,NA,12,TRBV7-2,NA,TGTGCCAGCAGCTCAATAGCCAATGAGCAGTTCTTC,CASSSIANEQFF
TRBJ1-1,many,12,TRBV14,NA,TGTGCCAGCAGCCAAGGTCTCCCTGAAGCTTTCTTT,CASSQGLPEAFF
TRBJ1-1,few,11,TRBV6-5,NA,TGTGCCAGCAGGCGGGACACTGAAGCTTTCTTT,CASRRDTEAFF
TRBJ2-6,NA,15,TRBV9,NA,TGTGCCAGCAGCGTAGACAGCGCTGGGGCCAACGTCCTGACTTTC,CASSVDSAGANVLTF
TRBJ2-5,few,17,TRBV5-6,NA,TGTGCCAGCAGCTTGGCTATGGACAGCTTCAGCGGGGAGACCCAGTACTTC,CASSLAMDSFSGETQYF
TRBJ2-5,few,17,TRBV5-1,TRBD2,TGCGCCAGCAACCCCAGACTAGCGGGGGGGCCGAAAGAGACCCAGTACTTC,CASNPRLAGGPKETQYF
TRBJ2-3,NA,16,TRBV29-1,TRBD2,TGCAGCGGGGGGGGACTAGCGGTTTCTAGCACAGATACGCAGTATTTT,CSGGGLAVSSTDTQYF
TRBJ2-3,NA,16,TRBV7-2,TRBD1,TGTGCCAGCAGCTTAGGGACAGGGTATATGACAGATACGCAGTATTTT,CASSLGTGYMTDTQYF
TRBJ2-5,many,14,TRBV27,NA,TGTGCCAGCAGTCCTTACACGGGCCAAGAGACCCAGTACTTC,CASSPYTGQETQYF